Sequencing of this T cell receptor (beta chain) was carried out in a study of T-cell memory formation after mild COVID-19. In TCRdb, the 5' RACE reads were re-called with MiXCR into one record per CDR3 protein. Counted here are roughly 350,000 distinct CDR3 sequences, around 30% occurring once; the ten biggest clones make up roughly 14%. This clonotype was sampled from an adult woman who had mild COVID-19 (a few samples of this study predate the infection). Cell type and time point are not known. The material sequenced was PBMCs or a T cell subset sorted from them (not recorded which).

DNA of the CDR3: TGTGCCAGCTCAGTTGGTCAGGGATTGGGCGAGCAGTACTTC. Encoded protein: CASSVGQGLGEQYF. The chain employs TRBV18 and TRBJ2-7, with D perhaps TRBD1 (5 bases). Germline V gene lookup returns CDR1 KGHSH and CDR2 LQKENI. The V and J ends lost 5 bases and 6 bases respectively, with 17 bases between them. There are 14 residues in the CDR3.